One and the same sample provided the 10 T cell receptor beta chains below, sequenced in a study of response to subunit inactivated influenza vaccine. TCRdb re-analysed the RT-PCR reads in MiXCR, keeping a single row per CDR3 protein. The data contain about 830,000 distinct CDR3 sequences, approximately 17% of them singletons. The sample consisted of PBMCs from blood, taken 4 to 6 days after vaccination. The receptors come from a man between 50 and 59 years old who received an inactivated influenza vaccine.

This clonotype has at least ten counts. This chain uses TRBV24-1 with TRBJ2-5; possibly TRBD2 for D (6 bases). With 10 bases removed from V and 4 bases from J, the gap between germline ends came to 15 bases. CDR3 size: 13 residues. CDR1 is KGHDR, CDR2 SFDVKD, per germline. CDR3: CATSGTPVETQYF. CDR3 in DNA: TGTGCCACTTCCGGGACTCCAGTAGAGACCCAGTACTTC.

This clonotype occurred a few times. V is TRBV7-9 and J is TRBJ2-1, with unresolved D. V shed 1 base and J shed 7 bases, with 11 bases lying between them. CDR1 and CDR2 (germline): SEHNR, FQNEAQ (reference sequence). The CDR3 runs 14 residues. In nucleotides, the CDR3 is TGTGCCAGCAGCTTAGGTCCGGGCCTGAATGAGCAGTTCTTC. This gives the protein CASSLGPGLNEQFF.

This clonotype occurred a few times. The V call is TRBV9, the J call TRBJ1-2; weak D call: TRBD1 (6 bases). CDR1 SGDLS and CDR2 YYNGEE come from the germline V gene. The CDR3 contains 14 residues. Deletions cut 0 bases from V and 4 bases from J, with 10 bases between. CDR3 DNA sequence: TGTGCCAGCAGCGTAGAGCCGGGGGCCTATGGCTACACCTTC. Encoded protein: CASSVEPGAYGYTF. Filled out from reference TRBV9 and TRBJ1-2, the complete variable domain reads DSGVTQTPKHLITATGQRVTLRCSPRSGDLSVYWYQQSLDQGLQFLIQYYNGEERAKGNILERFSAQQFPDLHSELNLSSLELGDSALYFCASSVEPGAYGYTFGSGTRLTVV.

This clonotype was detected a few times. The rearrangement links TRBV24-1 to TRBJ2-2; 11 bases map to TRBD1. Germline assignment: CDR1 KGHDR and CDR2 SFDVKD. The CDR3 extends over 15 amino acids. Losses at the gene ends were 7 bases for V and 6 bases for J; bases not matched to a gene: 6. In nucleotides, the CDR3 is TGTGCCACCAGGGGACAGGGGGAAATGGCCGGGGAGCTGTTTTTT. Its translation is CATRGQGEMAGELFF.

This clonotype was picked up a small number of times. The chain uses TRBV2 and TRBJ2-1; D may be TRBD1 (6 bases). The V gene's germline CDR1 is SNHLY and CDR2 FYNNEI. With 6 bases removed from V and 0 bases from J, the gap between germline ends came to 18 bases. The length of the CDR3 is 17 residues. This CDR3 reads CASSPFGGGSSYNEQFF. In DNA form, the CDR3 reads TGTGCCAGCAGCCCTTTTGGGGGCGGAAGCTCCTACAATGAGCAGTTCTTC. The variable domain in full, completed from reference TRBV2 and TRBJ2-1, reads EPEVTQTPSHQVTQMGQEVILRCVPISNHLYFYWYRQILGQKVEFLVSFYNNEISEKSEIFDDQFSVERPDGSNFTLKIRSTKLEDSAMYFCASSPFGGGSSYNEQFFGPGTRLTVL.

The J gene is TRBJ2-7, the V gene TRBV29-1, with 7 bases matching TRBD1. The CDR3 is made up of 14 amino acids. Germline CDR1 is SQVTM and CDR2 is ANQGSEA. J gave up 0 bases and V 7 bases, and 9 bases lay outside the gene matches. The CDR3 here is CSAARDSFSYEQYF. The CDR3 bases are TGCAGCGCCGCCCGGGACAGCTTCTCCTACGAGCAGTACTTC.

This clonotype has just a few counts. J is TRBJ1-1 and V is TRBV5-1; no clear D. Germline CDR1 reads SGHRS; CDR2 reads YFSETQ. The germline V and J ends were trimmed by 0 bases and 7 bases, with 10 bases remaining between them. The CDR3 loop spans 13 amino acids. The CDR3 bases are TGCGCCAGCAGCTTGGTACCGGAGCGTGAAGCTTTCTTT. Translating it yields CASSLVPEREAFF.

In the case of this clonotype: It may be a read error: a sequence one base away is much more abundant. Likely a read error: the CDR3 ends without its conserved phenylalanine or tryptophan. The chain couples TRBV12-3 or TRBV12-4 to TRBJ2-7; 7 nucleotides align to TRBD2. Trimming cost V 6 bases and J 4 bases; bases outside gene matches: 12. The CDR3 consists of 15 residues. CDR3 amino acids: CASSPRLGREYEQYL. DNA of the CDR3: TGTGCCAGCAGCCCCCGATTGGGGCGGGAGTACGAGCAGTACCTC.

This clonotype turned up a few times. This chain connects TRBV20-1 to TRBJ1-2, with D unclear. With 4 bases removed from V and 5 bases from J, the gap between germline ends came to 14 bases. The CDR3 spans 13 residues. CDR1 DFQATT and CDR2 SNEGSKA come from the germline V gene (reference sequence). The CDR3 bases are TGCAGTGCTATGTGGTTTCAGTTATATGGCTACACCTTC. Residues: CSAMWFQLYGYTF.

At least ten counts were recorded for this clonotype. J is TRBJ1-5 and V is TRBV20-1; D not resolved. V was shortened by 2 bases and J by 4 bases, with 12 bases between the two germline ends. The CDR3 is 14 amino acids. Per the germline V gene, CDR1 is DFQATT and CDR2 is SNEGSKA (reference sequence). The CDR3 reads CSARPGPPNQPQHF. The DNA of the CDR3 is TGCAGTGCTAGACCAGGCCCTCCTAATCAGCCCCAGCATTTT.